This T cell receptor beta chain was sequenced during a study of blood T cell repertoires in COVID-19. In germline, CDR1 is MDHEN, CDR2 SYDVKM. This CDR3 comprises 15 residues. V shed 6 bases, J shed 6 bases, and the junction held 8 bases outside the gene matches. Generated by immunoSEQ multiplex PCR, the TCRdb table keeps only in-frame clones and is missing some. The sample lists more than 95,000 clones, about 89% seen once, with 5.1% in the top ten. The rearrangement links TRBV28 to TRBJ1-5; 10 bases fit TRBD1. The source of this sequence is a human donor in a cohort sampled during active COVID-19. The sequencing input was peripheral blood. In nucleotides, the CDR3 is TGTGCCAGCAGACCGACAGGGGGCCAGGGTCAGCCCCAGCATTTT. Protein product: CASRPTGGQGQPQHF.